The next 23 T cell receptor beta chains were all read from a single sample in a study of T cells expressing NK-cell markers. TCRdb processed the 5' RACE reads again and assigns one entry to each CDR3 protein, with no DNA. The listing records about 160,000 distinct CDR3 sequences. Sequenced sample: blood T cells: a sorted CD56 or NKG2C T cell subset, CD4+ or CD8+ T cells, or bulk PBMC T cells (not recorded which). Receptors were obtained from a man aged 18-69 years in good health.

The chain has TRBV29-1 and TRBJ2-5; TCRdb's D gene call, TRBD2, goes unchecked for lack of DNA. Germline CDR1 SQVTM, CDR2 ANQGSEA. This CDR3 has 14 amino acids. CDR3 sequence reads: CSVEDSGIQETQYF.

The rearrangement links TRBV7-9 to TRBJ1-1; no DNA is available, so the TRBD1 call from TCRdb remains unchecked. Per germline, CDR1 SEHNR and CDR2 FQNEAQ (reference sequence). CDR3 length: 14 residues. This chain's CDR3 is CASSAGTLAPEAFF.

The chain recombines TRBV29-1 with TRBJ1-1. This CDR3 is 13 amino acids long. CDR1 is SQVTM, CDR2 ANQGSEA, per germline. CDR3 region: CSVGTDSNTEAFF.

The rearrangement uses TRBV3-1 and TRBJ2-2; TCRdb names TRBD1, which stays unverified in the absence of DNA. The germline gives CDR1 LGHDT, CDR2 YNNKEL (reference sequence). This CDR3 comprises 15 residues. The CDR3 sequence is CASSWTALGTGELFF.

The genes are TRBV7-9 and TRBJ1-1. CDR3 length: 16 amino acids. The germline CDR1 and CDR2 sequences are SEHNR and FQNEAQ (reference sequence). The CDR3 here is CASSSGTAGMNTEAFF.

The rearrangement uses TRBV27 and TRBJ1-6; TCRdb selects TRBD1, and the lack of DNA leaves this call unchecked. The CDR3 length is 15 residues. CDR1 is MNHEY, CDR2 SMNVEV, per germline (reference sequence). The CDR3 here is CASSFGTGGVSPLHF.

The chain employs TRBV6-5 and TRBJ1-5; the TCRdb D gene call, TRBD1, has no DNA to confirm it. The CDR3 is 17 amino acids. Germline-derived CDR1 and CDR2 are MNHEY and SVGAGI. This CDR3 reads CASSYSIFSGDNQPQHF.

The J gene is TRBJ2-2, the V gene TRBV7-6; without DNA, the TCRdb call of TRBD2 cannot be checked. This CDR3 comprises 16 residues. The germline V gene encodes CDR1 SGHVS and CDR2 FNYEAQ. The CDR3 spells CASSQKGLPNTGELFF.

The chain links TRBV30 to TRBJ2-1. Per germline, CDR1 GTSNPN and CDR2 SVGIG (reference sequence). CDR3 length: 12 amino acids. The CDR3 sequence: CAWSPGVMEQFF.

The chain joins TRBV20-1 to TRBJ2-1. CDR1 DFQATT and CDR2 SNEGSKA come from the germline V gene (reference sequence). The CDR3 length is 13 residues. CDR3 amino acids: CSARDREKDEQFF.

The CDR3 protein is CASSVDWGTGNNEQFF. The chain combines TRBV9 with TRBJ2-1; as DNA is missing, the TRBD1 call by TCRdb cannot be tested. The CDR3 sequence is 16 residues long. Germline V gene sequence: CDR1 SGDLS, CDR2 YYNGEE.

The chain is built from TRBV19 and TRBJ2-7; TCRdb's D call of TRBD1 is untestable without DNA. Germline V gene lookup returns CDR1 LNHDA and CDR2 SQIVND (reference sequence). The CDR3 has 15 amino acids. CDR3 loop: CASSISGGTTYEQYF.

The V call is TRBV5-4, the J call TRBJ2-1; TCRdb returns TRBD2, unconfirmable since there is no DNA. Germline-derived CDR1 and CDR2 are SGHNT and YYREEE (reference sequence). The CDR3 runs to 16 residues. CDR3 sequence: CASSLEVGGAFSEQFF.

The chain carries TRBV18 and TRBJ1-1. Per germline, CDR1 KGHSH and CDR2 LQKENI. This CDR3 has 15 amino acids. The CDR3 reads CASSPLDQKNTEAFF.

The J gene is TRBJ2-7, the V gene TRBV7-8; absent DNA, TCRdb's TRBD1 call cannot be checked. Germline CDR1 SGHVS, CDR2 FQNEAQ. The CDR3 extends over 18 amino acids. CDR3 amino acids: CASSLFGERGPSLDEQYF. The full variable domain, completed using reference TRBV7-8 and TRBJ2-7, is GAGVSQSPRYKVAKRGQDVALRCDPISGHVSLFWYQQALGQGPEFLTYFQNEAQLDKSGLPSDRFFAERPEGSVSTLKIQRTQQEDSAVYLCASSLFGERGPSLDEQYFGPGTRLTVT.

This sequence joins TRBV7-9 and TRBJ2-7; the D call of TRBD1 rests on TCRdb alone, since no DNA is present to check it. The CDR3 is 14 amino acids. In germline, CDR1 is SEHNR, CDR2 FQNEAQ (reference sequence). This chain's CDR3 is CASSPAGGDYEQYF.

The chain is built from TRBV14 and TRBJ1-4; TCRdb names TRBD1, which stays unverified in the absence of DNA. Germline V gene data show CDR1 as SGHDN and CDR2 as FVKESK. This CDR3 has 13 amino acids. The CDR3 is CARTRQGHEKLFF.

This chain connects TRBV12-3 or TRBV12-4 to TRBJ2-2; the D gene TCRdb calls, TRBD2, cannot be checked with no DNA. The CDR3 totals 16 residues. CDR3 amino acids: CASSKRGGPATGELFF.

CDR3 amino acids: CASSLASGGNQPQHF. The chain couples TRBV5-1 to TRBJ1-5; the TCRdb D gene call, TRBD1, has no DNA to confirm it. The CDR3 consists of 15 residues. Germline CDR1 SGHRS, CDR2 YFSETQ.

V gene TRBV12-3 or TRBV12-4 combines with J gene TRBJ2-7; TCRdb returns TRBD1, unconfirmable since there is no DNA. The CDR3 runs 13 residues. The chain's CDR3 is CASSLGPRVEQYF.

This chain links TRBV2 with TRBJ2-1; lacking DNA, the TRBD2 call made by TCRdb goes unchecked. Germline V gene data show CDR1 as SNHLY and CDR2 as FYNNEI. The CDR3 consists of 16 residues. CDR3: CASNDDPGLGDNEQFF.

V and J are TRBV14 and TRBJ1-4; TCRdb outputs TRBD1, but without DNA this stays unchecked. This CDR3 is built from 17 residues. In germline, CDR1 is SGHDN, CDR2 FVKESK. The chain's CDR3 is CASSLQGPSITGEKLFF.

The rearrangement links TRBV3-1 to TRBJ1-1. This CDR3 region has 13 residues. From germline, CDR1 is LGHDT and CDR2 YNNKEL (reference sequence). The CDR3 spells CASSLAMNTEAFF.